This is a list of T cell receptor beta chains from one sample in a study of early T cells in non-severe SARS-CoV-2 infection. TCRdb called the 5' RACE reads again in MiXCR, with one record for every CDR3 protein. Of 65,000 to 95,000 distinct CDR3 sequences listed, roughly 16% are singletons. What was sequenced was whole blood. Receptors originate from an adult who was a healthcare worker with PCR-confirmed SARS-CoV-2 infection or an uninfected control (not recorded which). CDR3s include the opening cysteine and the closing phenylalanine or tryptophan. D genes are given only for firm matches. Only some rows state a clone size, as once, few, many or a class for expanded clones.

j_call d_call clone_size v_call cdr3_aa cdr3_nt
TRBJ1-1 - few TRBV6-5 CASSPFDSGATEAFF TGTGCCAGCAGCCCCTTCGACTCGGGGGCCACTGAAGCTTTCTTT
TRBJ2-3 - many TRBV20-1 CSARDRGRARDTQYF TGCAGTGCTAGAGACAGGGGGAGGGCCAGAGATACGCAGTATTTT
TRBJ2-3 TRBD1 - TRBV7-6 CASSLEGAGSDTQYF TGTGCCAGCAGCTTAGAGGGGGCTGGGTCAGATACGCAGTATTTT
TRBJ1-6 - - TRBV28 CASSFIGGSAPLHF TGTGCCAGCAGTTTTATAGGGGGATCCGCACCCCTCCACTTT
TRBJ2-7 TRBD2 medium-sized TRBV13 CASSLWGGRAHEQYF TGTGCCAGCAGCTTATGGGGCGGGAGGGCCCACGAGCAGTACTTC
TRBJ2-7 - many TRBV28 CASTFSADQTYEQYF TGTGCCAGCACATTTTCGGCGGATCAGACCTACGAGCAGTACTTC
TRBJ2-3 TRBD1 - TRBV29-1 CSAGTGLSSTDTQYF TGCAGCGCCGGGACAGGCTTATCTAGCACAGATACGCAGTATTTT
TRBJ1-1 TRBD1 few TRBV7-3 CASSSGQAGYVFF TGTGCCAGCAGCTCTGGACAGGCCGGATATGTTTTCTTT
TRBJ2-7 - few TRBV12-3/TRBV12-4 CASSYDGSSYEQYF TGTGCCAGCAGCTACGACGGAAGCTCCTACGAGCAGTACTTC
TRBJ1-5 - many TRBV21-1 CASSGSQYSNQPQHF TGTGCCAGCAGCGGCAGTCAGTATAGCAATCAGCCCCAGCATTTT
TRBJ1-2 - few TRBV6-5 CASSPLWQGAGYTF TGTGCCAGCAGTCCCCTTTGGCAGGGCGCCGGCTACACCTTC
TRBJ2-7 - few TRBV18 CASSPQTVTVYEQYF TGTGCCAGCTCACCACAGACGGTGACAGTCTACGAGCAGTACTTC
TRBJ1-1 TRBD1 few TRBV12-5 CASVFDRAAFF TGTGCTAGTGTCTTCGACAGGGCGGCTTTCTTT
TRBJ2-7 - many TRBV20-1 CSATGLGAREQYF TGCAGTGCTACAGGTTTGGGGGCGCGGGAGCAGTACTTC
TRBJ2-1 TRBD2 - TRBV19 CASRRSGGLCNEQFF TGTGCCAGTAGGCGTAGCGGGGGGCTATGCAATGAGCAGTTCTTC
TRBJ2-3 TRBD2 many TRBV12-3/TRBV12-4 CASSSGLAVGTDTQYF TGTGCCAGCAGTTCGGGACTAGCGGTGGGGACAGATACGCAGTATTTT
TRBJ2-5 TRBD2 few TRBV7-8 CASSFSRTPAGGRYQETQYF TGTGCCAGCAGCTTCTCGAGGACCCCAGCGGGGGGGAGGTACCAAGAGACCCAGTACTTC
TRBJ2-7 TRBD2 few TRBV7-9 CASSLALAGEQYF TGTGCCAGCAGCTTAGCACTAGCGGGGGAGCAGTACTTC
TRBJ2-3 - many TRBV5-1 CASSFDFTDTQYF TGCGCCAGCAGCTTCGACTTCACAGATACGCAGTATTTT
TRBJ2-2 - few TRBV19 CATCPLVVPGELFF TGTGCCACCTGCCCGCTAGTGGTCCCCGGGGAGCTGTTTTTT
TRBJ1-5 - many TRBV2 CASTRTANQPQHF TGTGCCAGCACCAGGACAGCTAATCAGCCCCAGCATTTT
TRBJ2-3 TRBD2 few TRBV11-2 CASSLRTSGRNPTDTQYF TGTGCCAGCAGCCTGAGGACTAGCGGGAGGAACCCCACAGATACGCAGTATTTT
TRBJ2-1 TRBD2 - TRBV27 CASSLLAVYNEQFF TGTGCCAGCAGTTTACTAGCGGTATACAATGAGCAGTTCTTC
TRBJ2-7 TRBD1 many TRBV29-1 CSGIQGSPYEQYF TGCAGCGGGATACAGGGGTCCCCCTACGAGCAGTACTTC
TRBJ1-5 - few TRBV7-2 CASSLGVNQPQHF TGTGCCAGCAGCTTAGGGGTCAATCAGCCCCAGCATTTT
TRBJ2-5 TRBD1 few TRBV27 CASSLSPWTGLETQYF TGTGCCAGCAGTTTATCCCCCTGGACAGGGTTAGAGACCCAGTACTTC
TRBJ1-4 - - TRBV6-1 CASSDGEVWGYHPFF TGTGCCAGCAGTGACGGTGAGGTGTGGGGGTATCACCCCTTTTTT
TRBJ2-7 TRBD1 - TRBV5-1 CASSLLTGSAEQYF TGCGCCAGCAGCTTGTTGACAGGGAGTGCCGAGCAGTACTTC
TRBJ2-7 - - TRBV7-9 CASSLSLGGPYEQYF TGTGCCAGCAGCCTTTCCCTGGGGGGACCATACGAGCAGTACTTC
TRBJ2-1 - few TRBV18 CASSPQGSPYNEQFF TGTGCCAGCTCACCTCAGGGATCACCCTACAATGAGCAGTTCTTC
TRBJ2-2 - many TRBV20-1 CSASQGAGGELFF TGCAGTGCTAGTCAAGGGGCCGGCGGGGAGCTGTTTTTT
TRBJ2-2 TRBD2 few TRBV28 CASRPTSGRFTGELFF TGTGCCAGCAGGCCGACTAGCGGGAGATTCACCGGGGAGCTGTTTTTT
TRBJ2-3 - - TRBV5-1 CASSLEGSIGTDTQYF TGCGCCAGCAGCTTGGAAGGCTCCATAGGCACAGATACGCAGTATTTT
TRBJ1-4 - - TRBV24-1 CATSEGNNEKLFF TGTGCCACCAGTGAAGGAAATAATGAAAAACTGTTTTTT
TRBJ2-1 - few TRBV30 CAWGPHRDDQFF TGTGCCTGGGGCCCTCATAGGGATGACCAGTTCTTC
TRBJ2-7 - many TRBV11-3 CASSPVVGGSYEQYF TGTGCCAGCAGCCCGGTAGTGGGGGGCTCCTACGAGCAGTACTTC
TRBJ1-2 - - TRBV12-5 CASGPLGVYGYTF TGTGCTAGTGGTCCCCTGGGCGTCTATGGCTACACCTTC
TRBJ1-6 - few TRBV18 CASSPPVRGAGSPLHF TGTGCCAGCTCACCACCGGTCAGGGGCGCGGGGTCACCCCTCCACTTT
TRBJ2-5 - few TRBV7-6 CASSRIGLDGETQYF TGTGCCAGCAGCAGGATCGGGCTTGACGGAGAGACCCAGTACTTC